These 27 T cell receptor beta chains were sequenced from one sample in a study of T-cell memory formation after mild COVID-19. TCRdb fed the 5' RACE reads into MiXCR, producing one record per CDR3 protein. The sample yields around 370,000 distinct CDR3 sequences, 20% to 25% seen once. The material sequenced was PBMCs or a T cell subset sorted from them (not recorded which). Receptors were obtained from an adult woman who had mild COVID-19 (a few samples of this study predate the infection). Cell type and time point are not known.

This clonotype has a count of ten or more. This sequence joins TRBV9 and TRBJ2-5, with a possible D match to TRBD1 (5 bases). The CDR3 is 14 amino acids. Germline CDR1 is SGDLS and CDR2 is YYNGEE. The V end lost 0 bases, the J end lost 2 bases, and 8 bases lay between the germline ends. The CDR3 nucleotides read TGTGCCAGCAGCGTAGGGACACTACAAGAGACCCAGTACTTC. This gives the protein CASSVGTLQETQYF. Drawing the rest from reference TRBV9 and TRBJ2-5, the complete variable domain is DSGVTQTPKHLITATGQRVTLRCSPRSGDLSVYWYQQSLDQGLQFLIQYYNGEERAKGNILERFSAQQFPDLHSELNLSSLELGDSALYFCASSVGTLQETQYFGPGTRLLVL.

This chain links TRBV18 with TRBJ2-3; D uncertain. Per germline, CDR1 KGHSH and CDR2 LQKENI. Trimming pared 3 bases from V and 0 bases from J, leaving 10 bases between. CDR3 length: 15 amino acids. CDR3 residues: CASSPSYLSTDTQYF. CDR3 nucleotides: TGTGCCAGCTCACCGAGCTACCTTAGCACAGATACGCAGTATTTT.

In nucleotides, the CDR3 is TGCGCCAGCAGCCACCCTTCAGAGGCGGGACAGTACTTC. Translated: CASSHPSEAGQYF. The V and J genes are TRBV4-1 and TRBJ2-7; weak D call: TRBD2 (6 bases). The germline CDR1 and CDR2 sequences are MGHRA and YSYEKL. Trimming removed 3 bases from V and 10 bases from J, with 16 bases in between. The CDR3 is 13 amino acids.

In DNA form, the CDR3 reads TGTGCCAGCAGCGCAGGAAGCGGGGGGTGGTCCTACAATGAGCAGTTCTTC. Translating gives CASSAGSGGWSYNEQFF. V usage is TRBV9 and J usage is TRBJ2-1; TRBD2 matches at 9 bases. Germline CDR1 reads SGDLS; CDR2 reads YYNGEE. J lost 1 base, V lost 3 bases, and 8 bases had no gene match. The CDR3 length is 17 residues.

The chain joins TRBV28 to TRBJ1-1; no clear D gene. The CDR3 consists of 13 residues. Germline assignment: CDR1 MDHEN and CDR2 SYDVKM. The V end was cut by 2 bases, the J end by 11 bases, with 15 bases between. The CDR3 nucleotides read TGTGCCAGCAGTTTAAGCGGGTTGGGAAGTGCTTTCTTT. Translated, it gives CASSLSGLGSAFF.

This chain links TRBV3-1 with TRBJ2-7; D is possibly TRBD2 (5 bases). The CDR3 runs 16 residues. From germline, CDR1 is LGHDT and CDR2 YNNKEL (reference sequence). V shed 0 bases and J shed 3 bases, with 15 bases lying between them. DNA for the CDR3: TGTGCCAGCAGCCAAGAAGGGCTTGGGGAGCTCTACGAGCAGTACTTC. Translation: CASSQEGLGELYEQYF.

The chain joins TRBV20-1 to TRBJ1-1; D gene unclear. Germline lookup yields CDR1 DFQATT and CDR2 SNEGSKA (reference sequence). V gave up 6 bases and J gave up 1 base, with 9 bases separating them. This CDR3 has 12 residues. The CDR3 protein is CSALGGNTEAFF. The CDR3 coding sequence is TGCAGTGCCCTAGGTGGGAACACTGAAGCTTTCTTT.

The CDR3 loop is CASSPRDRTSTDTQYF. CDR3 coding DNA: TGCGCCAGCAGCCCTCGGGACAGGACTAGCACAGATACGCAGTATTTT. The chain couples TRBV4-1 to TRBJ2-3; TRBD1 agrees at 8 bases. In germline, CDR1 is MGHRA, CDR2 YSYEKL. V trimming: 4 bases; J trimming: 0 bases; junction bases outside the gene matches: 6. The CDR3 has 16 residues.

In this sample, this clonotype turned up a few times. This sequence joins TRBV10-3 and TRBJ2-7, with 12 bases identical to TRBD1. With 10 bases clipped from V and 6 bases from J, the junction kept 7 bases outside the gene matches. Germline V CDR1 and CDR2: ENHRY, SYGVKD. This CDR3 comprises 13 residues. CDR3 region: CASGTGGFGEQYF. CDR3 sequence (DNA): TGTGCCAGCGGGACAGGGGGCTTCGGCGAGCAGTACTTC.

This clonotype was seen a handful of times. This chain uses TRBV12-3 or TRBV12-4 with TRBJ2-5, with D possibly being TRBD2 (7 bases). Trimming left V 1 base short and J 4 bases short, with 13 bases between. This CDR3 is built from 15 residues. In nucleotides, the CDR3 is TGTGCCAGCAGTTTAGAGCGGGGCAGGGGAGAGACCCAGTACTTC. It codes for CASSLERGRGETQYF.

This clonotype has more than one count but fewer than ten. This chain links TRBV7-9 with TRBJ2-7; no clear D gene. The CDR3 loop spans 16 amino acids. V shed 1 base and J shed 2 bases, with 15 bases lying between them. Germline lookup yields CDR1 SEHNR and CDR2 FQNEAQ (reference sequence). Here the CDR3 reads CASSLVKGPSPYEQYF. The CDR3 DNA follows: TGTGCCAGCAGCTTAGTAAAAGGCCCTTCTCCCTACGAGCAGTACTTC. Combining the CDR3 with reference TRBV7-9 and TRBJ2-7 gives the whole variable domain DTGVSQNPRHKITKRGQNVTFRCDPISEHNRLYWYRQTLGQGPEFLTYFQNEAQLEKSRLLSDRFSAERPKGSFSTLEIQRTEQGDSAMYLCASSLVKGPSPYEQYFGPGTRLTVT.

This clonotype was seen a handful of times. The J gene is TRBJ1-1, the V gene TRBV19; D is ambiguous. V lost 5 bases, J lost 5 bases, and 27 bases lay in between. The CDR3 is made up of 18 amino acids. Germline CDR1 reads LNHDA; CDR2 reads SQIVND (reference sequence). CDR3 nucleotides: TGTGCCAGTAGTGCCGGTGTGAGGGAGGAAATTCGAGATACTGAAGCTTTCTTT. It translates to CASSAGVREEIRDTEAFF.

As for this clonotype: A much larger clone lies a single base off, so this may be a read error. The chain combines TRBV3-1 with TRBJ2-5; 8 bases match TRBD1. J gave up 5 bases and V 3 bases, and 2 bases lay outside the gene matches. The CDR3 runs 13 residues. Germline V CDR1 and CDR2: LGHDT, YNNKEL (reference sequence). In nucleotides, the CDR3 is TGTGCCAGCAGCCATGACAGGGGTGAGACCCAGTACTTC. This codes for CASSHDRGETQYF.

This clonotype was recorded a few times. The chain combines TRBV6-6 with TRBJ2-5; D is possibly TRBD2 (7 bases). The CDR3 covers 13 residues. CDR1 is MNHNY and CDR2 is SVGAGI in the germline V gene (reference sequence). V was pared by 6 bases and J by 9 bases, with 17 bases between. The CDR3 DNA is TGTGCCAGCAGGCTTAACTGGGAGGGGGCCCAGTACTTC. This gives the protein CASRLNWEGAQYF.

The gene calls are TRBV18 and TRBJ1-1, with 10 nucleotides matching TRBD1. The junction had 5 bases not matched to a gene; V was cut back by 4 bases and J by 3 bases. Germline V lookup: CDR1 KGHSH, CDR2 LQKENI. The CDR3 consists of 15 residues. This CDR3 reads CASSRSGTGDTEAFF. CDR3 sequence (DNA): TGTGCCAGCTCACGTTCCGGGACAGGGGACACTGAAGCTTTCTTT. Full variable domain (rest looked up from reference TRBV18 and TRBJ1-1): NAGVMQNPRHLVRRRGQEARLRCSPMKGHSHVYWYRQLPEEGLKFMVYLQKENIIDESGMPKERFSAEFPKEGPSILRIQQVVRGDSAAYFCASSRSGTGDTEAFFGQGTRLTVV.

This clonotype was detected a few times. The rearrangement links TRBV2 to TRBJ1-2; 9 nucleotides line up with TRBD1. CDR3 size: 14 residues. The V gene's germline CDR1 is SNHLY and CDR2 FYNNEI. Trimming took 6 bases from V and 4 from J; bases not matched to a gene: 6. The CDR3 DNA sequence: TGTGCCAGCAGCTTGGACAGGGGTAGCTATGGCTACACCTTC. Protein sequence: CASSLDRGSYGYTF. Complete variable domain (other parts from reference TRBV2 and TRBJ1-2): EPEVTQTPSHQVTQMGQEVILRCVPISNHLYFYWYRQILGQKVEFLVSFYNNEISEKSEIFDDQFSVERPDGSNFTLKIRSTKLEDSAMYFCASSLDRGSYGYTFGSGTRLTVV.

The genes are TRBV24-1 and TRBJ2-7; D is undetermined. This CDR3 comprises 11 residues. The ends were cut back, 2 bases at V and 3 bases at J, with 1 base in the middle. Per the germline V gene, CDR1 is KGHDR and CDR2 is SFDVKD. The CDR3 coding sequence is TGTGCCACCAGTGATTACTACGAGCAGTACTTC. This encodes CATSDYYEQYF.

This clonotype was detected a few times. CDR3 loop: CASSLSRREATDTQYF. The CDR3 coding sequence is TGTGCCAGCAGTTTGTCTCGCAGGGAAGCCACAGATACGCAGTATTTT. This chain uses TRBV12-3 or TRBV12-4 with TRBJ2-3; a possible D gene is TRBD1 (5 bases). Deletions cut 3 bases from V and 2 bases from J, with 15 bases between. The CDR3 runs to 16 residues.

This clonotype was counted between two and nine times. CDR3 DNA: TGTGCCAGCAGTCTTGCGGGGGGCTGGGGGAACACTGAAGCTTTCTTT. Protein: CASSLAGGWGNTEAFF. This chain links TRBV12-3 or TRBV12-4 with TRBJ1-1; perhaps TRBD1 as D (6 bases). V was cut by 5 bases and J by 1 base, with 17 bases left in between. The CDR3 has 16 amino acids.

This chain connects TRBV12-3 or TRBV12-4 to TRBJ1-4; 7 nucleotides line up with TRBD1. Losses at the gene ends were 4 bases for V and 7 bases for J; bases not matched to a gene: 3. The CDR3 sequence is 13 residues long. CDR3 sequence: CASSYRGSEKLFF. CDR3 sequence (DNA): TGTGCCAGCAGTTACAGGGGAAGTGAAAAACTGTTTTTT.

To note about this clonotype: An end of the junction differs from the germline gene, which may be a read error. CDR3 loop: CANSLSPGALGYGYTF. The CDR3, as DNA: TGTGCCAACAGCTTAAGTCCGGGGGCGCTTGGCTATGGCTACACCTTC. This sequence joins TRBV7-3 and TRBJ1-2; D is possibly TRBD1 (6 bases). Germline values: CDR1 SGHTA, CDR2 FQGTGA. The CDR3 totals 16 residues.

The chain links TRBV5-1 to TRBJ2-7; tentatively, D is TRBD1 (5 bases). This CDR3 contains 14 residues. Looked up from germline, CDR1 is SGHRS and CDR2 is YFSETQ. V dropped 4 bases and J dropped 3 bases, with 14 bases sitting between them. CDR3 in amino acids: CASSLGAQGYEQYF. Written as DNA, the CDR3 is TGCGCCAGCAGCCTCGGAGCCCAGGGCTACGAGCAGTACTTC.

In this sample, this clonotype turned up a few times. The CDR3 sequence: CASSYSDRNYNEQFF. CDR3 sequence (DNA): TGTGCCAGCAGCTATTCGGACCGGAACTACAATGAGCAGTTCTTC. This chain links TRBV7-9 with TRBJ2-1; no clear D gene. The V end was cut by 4 bases, the J end by 3 bases, with 13 bases between. This CDR3 has 15 residues. Germline assignment: CDR1 SEHNR and CDR2 FQNEAQ (reference sequence).

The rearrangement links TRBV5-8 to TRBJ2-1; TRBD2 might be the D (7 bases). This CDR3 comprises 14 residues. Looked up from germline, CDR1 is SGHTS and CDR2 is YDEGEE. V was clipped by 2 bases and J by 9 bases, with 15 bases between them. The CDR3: CASSFPGGASEQFF. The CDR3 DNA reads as TGTGCCAGCAGCTTCCCTGGGGGGGCTAGTGAGCAGTTCTTC. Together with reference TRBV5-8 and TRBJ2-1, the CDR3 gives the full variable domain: EAGVTQSPTHLIKTRGQQATLRCSPISGHTSVYWYQQALGLGLQFLLWYDEGEERNRGNFPPRFSGRQFPNYSSELNVNALELEDSALYLCASSFPGGASEQFFGPGTRLTVL.

Here the CDR3 DNA reads TGCGCCAGCAGCCAAGAGGGGGCCGGGACTAGCTCCTACGAGCAGTACTTC. Encoded protein: CASSQEGAGTSSYEQYF. The chain links TRBV4-1 to TRBJ2-7, with TRBD2 identical over 8 bases. The CDR3 consists of 17 residues. V was clipped by 0 bases and J by 0 bases; unmatched bases: 7. Germline CDR1 reads MGHRA; CDR2 reads YSYEKL.

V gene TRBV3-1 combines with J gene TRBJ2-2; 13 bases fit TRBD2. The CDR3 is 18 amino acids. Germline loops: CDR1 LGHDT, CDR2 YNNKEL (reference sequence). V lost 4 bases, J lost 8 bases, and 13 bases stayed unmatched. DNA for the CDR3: TGTGCCAGCAGCCGCGGACTAGCGGGAGTTGATCTAGCGGGGGAGCTGTTTTTT. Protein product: CASSRGLAGVDLAGELFF.

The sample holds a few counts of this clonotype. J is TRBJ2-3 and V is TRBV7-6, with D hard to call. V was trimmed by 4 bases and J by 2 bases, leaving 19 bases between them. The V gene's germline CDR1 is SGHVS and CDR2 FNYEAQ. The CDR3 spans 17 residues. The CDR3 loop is CASSSRPSNRPTDTQYF. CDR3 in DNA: TGTGCCAGCAGCTCACGACCCTCAAACCGTCCCACAGATACGCAGTATTTT.